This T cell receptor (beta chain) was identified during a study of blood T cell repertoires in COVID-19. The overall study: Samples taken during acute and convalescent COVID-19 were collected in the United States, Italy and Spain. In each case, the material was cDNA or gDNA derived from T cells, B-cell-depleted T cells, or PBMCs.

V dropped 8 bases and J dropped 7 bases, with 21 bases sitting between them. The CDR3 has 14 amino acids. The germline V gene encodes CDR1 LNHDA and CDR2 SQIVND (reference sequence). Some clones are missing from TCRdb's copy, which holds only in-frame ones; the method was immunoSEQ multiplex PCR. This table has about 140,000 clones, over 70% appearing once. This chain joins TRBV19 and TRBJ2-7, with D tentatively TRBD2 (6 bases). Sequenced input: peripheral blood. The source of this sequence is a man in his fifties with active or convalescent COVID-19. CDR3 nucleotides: TGTGCCAGTCAGGATCGTGGTCGGGAGAAGGAGCAGTACTTC. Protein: CASQDRGREKEQYF.